Each of the 26 T cell receptor beta chains below was sequenced from the same sample in a study of neoadjuvant nivolumab and ipilimumab in lung cancer. Profiling relied on immunoSEQ multiplex PCR, and the TCRdb table lists in-frame clones only, not all of them. The sample contains 30,000 to 35,000 clones, 92% of which appear only once. Sequenced here: peripheral blood, sampled after neoadjuvant nivolumab, alone or with ipilimumab, at or shortly before surgery. Every receptor here comes from an adult with non-small cell lung cancer.

This chain uses TRBV29-1 with TRBJ2-5; the D gene could be TRBD1 or TRBD2 (7 bases each). This CDR3 contains 13 residues. Trimming cost V 5 bases and J 5 bases, with 15 bases left between them. CDR1 is SQVTM and CDR2 is ANQGSEA in the germline V gene. This chain's CDR3 is CSVNTGEGETQYF. CDR3 nucleotide sequence: TGCAGCGTTAATACAGGGGAGGGCGAGACCCAGTACTTC.

This chain links TRBV18 with TRBJ2-5, with 9 bases matching TRBD2. V lost 3 bases and J lost 5; bases outside the gene matches: 4. CDR1 KGHSH and CDR2 LQKENI come from the germline V gene. The CDR3 is 14 residues long. Here the CDR3 DNA reads TGTGCCAGCTCACCTAGCGGGAGAGGGGAGACCCAGTACTTC. It encodes CASSPSGRGETQYF.

The rearrangement joins TRBV14 to TRBJ2-6, with a weak D call TRBD1 (6 bases). The CDR3 is 19 residues long. V was pared by 2 bases and J by 0 bases, with 17 bases between. Germline V gene data show CDR1 as SGHDN and CDR2 as FVKESK. This chain's CDR3 is CASSQRRTAKYSGANVLTF. CDR3 bases: TGTGCCAGCAGCCAACGAAGGACAGCCAAGTACTCTGGGGCCAACGTCCTGACTTTC.

The genes are TRBV27 and TRBJ2-5; D perhaps matches TRBD1 (6 bases). V was cut by 6 bases and J by 5 bases, with 16 bases left in between. The CDR3 has 14 amino acids. Germline CDR1 is MNHEY and CDR2 is SMNVEV (reference sequence). The CDR3 here is CASSRTGSWETQYF. CDR3 nucleotides: TGTGCCAGCAGCCGAACAGGGAGTTGGGAGACCCAGTACTTC.

This rearrangement joins TRBV4-2 to TRBJ2-3, with 7 bases fitting TRBD1. The CDR3 runs 16 residues. Germline CDR1 LGHNA, CDR2 YNFKEQ. V lost 1 base and J lost 4; bases outside the gene matches: 8. The CDR3 coding sequence is TGTGCCAGCAGCCAAGGAAAGGTAACAGGGGCAGATACGCAGTATTTT. It specifies CASSQGKVTGADTQYF.

J is TRBJ2-2 and V is TRBV7-3, with D maybe TRBD2 (6 bases). The CDR3 totals 14 residues. V was pared by 1 base and J by 7 bases, with 10 bases between. From germline, CDR1 is SGHTA and CDR2 FQGTGA. The CDR3 sequence is CASSLRQEGGELFF. The CDR3 DNA is TGTGCCAGCAGCTTAAGGCAGGAGGGCGGGGAGCTGTTTTTT.

The V gene is TRBV11-2, the J gene TRBJ2-5, with D possibly being TRBD2 (7 bases). The germline gives CDR1 SGHAT, CDR2 FQNNGV. V was trimmed by 2 bases and J by 0 bases, leaving 16 bases between them. The CDR3 loop spans 17 amino acids. CDR3 DNA sequence: TGTGCCAGCAGCTTAAGCGGTCGGGGGGCGTACCAAGAGACCCAGTACTTC. Its translation is CASSLSGRGAYQETQYF.

The chain uses TRBV6-5 and TRBJ2-5; 8 nucleotides align to TRBD1. CDR3 length: 14 amino acids. Germline V lookup: CDR1 MNHEY, CDR2 SVGAGI. V trimming: 6 bases; J trimming: 4 bases; junction bases outside the gene matches: 7. The CDR3 is CASSPRGRGETQYF. The CDR3 nucleotides are TGTGCCAGCAGCCCCAGGGGGCGCGGAGAGACCCAGTACTTC.

In this sample, this clone turned up once. The rearrangement uses TRBV5-6 and TRBJ2-7; unclear D gene. The CDR3 is 11 amino acids. Trimming stripped 3 bases from V and 5 bases from J, with 6 bases between. The germline V gene encodes CDR1 SGHDT and CDR2 YYEEEE. The CDR3 reads CASSWVDEQYF. CDR3 in DNA: TGTGCCAGCAGCTGGGTGGACGAGCAGTACTTC.

The V and J genes are TRBV2 and TRBJ2-7, with 7 bases aligning to TRBD2. The germline CDR1 and CDR2 sequences are SNHLY and FYNNEI. V dropped 10 bases and J dropped 1; count of bases not matched to a gene: 10. The CDR3 loop spans 14 amino acids. The CDR3 DNA follows: TGTGCCAACGGGGCGGGAGTCCATTCCTACGAGCAGTACTTC. Amino acid sequence: CANGAGVHSYEQYF.

V gene TRBV20-1 combines with J gene TRBJ2-3; no reliable D call. Germline V gives CDR1 DFQATT, CDR2 SNEGSKA (reference sequence). This CDR3 has 11 residues. Trimming took off 5 bases at V and 10 bases at J, with 13 bases between the two ends. DNA of the CDR3: TGCAGTGCTCGACCTGGGTACGCGCAGTATTTT. Translating gives CSARPGYAQYF.

The rearrangement uses TRBV18 and TRBJ1-5; 7 bases match TRBD1. The J segment lost 5 bases and the V segment lost 5 bases, leaving 15 bases of the junction unmatched. In germline, CDR1 is KGHSH, CDR2 LQKENI. CDR3 length equals 17 residues. The CDR3 DNA follows: TGTGCCAGCTCAGGATACCCGATCGACAGGGTAGATCAGCCCCAGCATTTT. It yields the protein CASSGYPIDRVDQPQHF.

The chain couples TRBV7-9 to TRBJ1-4; 10 positions match TRBD1. V gave up 5 bases and J gave up 8 bases; unmatched junction bases: 8. The length of the CDR3 is 15 residues. Germline assignment: CDR1 SEHNR and CDR2 FQNEAQ (reference sequence). CDR3: CASSPPGQGREKLFF. The CDR3 region has the DNA TGTGCCAGCAGCCCCCCGGGACAGGGGCGCGAAAAACTGTTTTTT.

The chain recombines TRBV11-2 with TRBJ2-7, with D maybe TRBD1 (5 bases). V shed 2 bases and J shed 3 bases, with 11 bases lying between them. Germline values: CDR1 SGHAT, CDR2 FQNNGV. The CDR3 loop spans 14 amino acids. The CDR3 nucleotides are TGTGCCAGCAGCTTAATTGGGGCAGACTACGAGCAGTACTTC. This encodes CASSLIGADYEQYF.

The gene calls are TRBV10-2 and TRBJ2-1; 11 positions agree with TRBD2. Germline V gives CDR1 WSHSY, CDR2 SAAADI. V was pared by 2 bases and J by 8 bases, with 11 bases of the junction left unmatched. The CDR3 is 17 residues long. In DNA, the CDR3 is TGCGCCAGCAGTGAGGAGACTAGCGGGATCTTAGGGTATGAGCAGTTCTTC. This sequence encodes CASSEETSGILGYEQFF.

The V gene is TRBV29-1, the J gene TRBJ1-2; D may be TRBD1 (6 bases). The CDR3 is 13 amino acids. Trimming pared 4 bases from V and 4 bases from J, leaving 13 bases between. Germline loops: CDR1 SQVTM, CDR2 ANQGSEA. The CDR3 DNA reads as TGCAGCGTTGCGCCAGGGGACGGCTATGGCTACACCTTC. Its protein is CSVAPGDGYGYTF.

CDR3 amino acids: CASSLARGGASPYEQYF. In DNA, the CDR3 is TGTGCCAGCAGCTTGGCCAGAGGGGGGGCCTCCCCCTACGAGCAGTACTTC. V gene TRBV5-4 combines with J gene TRBJ2-7, with D tentatively TRBD2 (7 bases). Germline lookup yields CDR1 SGHNT and CDR2 YYREEE (reference sequence). The CDR3 covers 17 residues. Trimming stripped 0 bases from V and 2 bases from J, with 18 bases between. Combining the CDR3 with reference TRBV5-4 and TRBJ2-7 gives the whole variable domain ETGVTQSPTHLIKTRGQQVTLRCSSQSGHNTVSWYQQALGQGPQFIFQYYREEENGRGNFPPRFSGLQFPNYSSELNVNALELDDSALYLCASSLARGGASPYEQYFGPGTRLTVT.

V is TRBV6-1 and J is TRBJ1-5, with a tentative D call TRBD1 (6 bases). The V and J ends lost 3 bases and 16 bases respectively, with 13 bases between them. The germline gives CDR1 MNHNS, CDR2 SASEGT. The CDR3 runs 11 residues. In nucleotides, the CDR3 is TGTGCCAGCAGTGATGGGGGGCGTCACCATTTT. Amino acids: CASSDGGRHHF.

The rearrangement joins TRBV2 to TRBJ1-1; tentatively, D is TRBD1 (6 bases). The CDR3 covers 13 residues. V was cut by 1 base and J by 6 bases, with 9 bases left in between. Germline V gene sequence: CDR1 SNHLY, CDR2 FYNNEI. The chain's CDR3 is CASSEDREAEAFF. The CDR3 bases are TGTGCCAGCAGTGAAGACAGGGAGGCTGAAGCTTTCTTT.

This chain joins TRBV28 and TRBJ2-3; possibly TRBD2 for D (6 bases). The CDR3 sequence is 15 residues long. Deletions cut 5 bases from V and 4 bases from J, with 16 bases between. CDR1 MDHEN and CDR2 SYDVKM come from the germline V gene. The CDR3 is CASSPRGAGSDTQYF. In nucleotides, the CDR3 is TGTGCCAGCAGTCCCCGAGGTGCGGGGTCAGATACGCAGTATTTT.

This chain links TRBV7-6 with TRBJ2-7, with D uncertain. Germline CDR1 SGHVS, CDR2 FNYEAQ. The CDR3 runs to 15 residues. V lost 5 bases and J lost 0, with 14 bases in between. The DNA for the CDR3 is TGTGCCAGCAGCCCCATTCGGTACAGCTCCTACGAGCAGTACTTC. Protein: CASSPIRYSSYEQYF.

The chain carries TRBV5-1 and TRBJ1-2; unclear D gene. Between the trimmed V and J ends, which lost 0 bases and 4 bases, there was a span of 13 bases. CDR1 is SGHRS, CDR2 YFSETQ, per germline. The CDR3 runs 15 residues. CDR3 in amino acids: CASSLGEASIYGYTF. The DNA for the CDR3 is TGCGCCAGCAGCTTGGGAGAGGCCAGTATCTATGGCTACACCTTC.

The chain combines TRBV27 with TRBJ2-7; 8 bases line up with TRBD2. Germline V CDR1 and CDR2: MNHEY, SMNVEV (reference sequence). The V gene end was trimmed by 5 bases and the J gene end by 5 bases; junction bases not matched to a gene: 14. The length of the CDR3 is 16 residues. CDR3 amino acids: CASSRNQGGRFNEQYF. CDR3 nucleotide sequence: TGTGCCAGCAGTCGGAACCAGGGCGGGAGGTTCAACGAGCAGTACTTC.

The chain couples TRBV28 to TRBJ2-3; 7 positions agree with TRBD2. The CDR3 runs 15 residues. Unmatched junction bases numbered 9, after V lost 3 bases and J lost 6 bases. Germline values: CDR1 MDHEN, CDR2 SYDVKM. The CDR3 here is CASSLTNLGRDTQYF. DNA of the CDR3: TGTGCCAGCAGTTTGACCAACCTCGGGAGGGATACGCAGTATTTT. The full variable domain, in which reference TRBV28 and TRBJ2-3 provide the parts outside the CDR3, is DVKVTQSSRYLVKRTGEKVFLECVQDMDHENMFWYRQDPGLGLRLIYFSYDVKMKEKGDIPEGYSVSREKKERFSLILESASTNQTSMYLCASSLTNLGRDTQYFGPGTRLTVL.

This clone was observed a single time. This chain links TRBV18 with TRBJ1-2; TRBD1 might be the D (5 bases). The CDR3 runs 14 residues. Germline values: CDR1 KGHSH, CDR2 LQKENI. The V and J ends lost 2 bases and 4 bases respectively, with 11 bases between them. The chain's CDR3 is CASSPADTGYGYTF. CDR3 nucleotide sequence: TGTGCCAGCTCACCAGCGGACACCGGCTATGGCTACACCTTC.

V usage is TRBV7-6 and J usage is TRBJ2-3, with 7 bases matching TRBD2. V trimming: 5 bases; J trimming: 5 bases; junction bases outside the gene matches: 10. The CDR3 has 15 amino acids. In germline, CDR1 is SGHVS, CDR2 FNYEAQ. The CDR3 region is CASSLRGGSGDTQYF. CDR3 nucleotide sequence: TGTGCCAGCAGCCTAAGGGGCGGGAGTGGAGATACGCAGTATTTT.